These T cell receptor beta chains were read from a single sample in a study of blood T cell repertoires in COVID-19. Repertoires were generated with immunoSEQ multiplex PCR, while TCRdb's copy carries only in-frame clones and drops some. The sample lists some 130,000 clones; approximately 90% were seen once. What was sequenced was peripheral blood. Receptors originate from a man aged 55 to 70 with COVID-19, enrolled during active disease. CDR3s include the opening cysteine and the closing phenylalanine or tryptophan. The order of the fields is D gene, clone size, V gene, CDR3 length, J gene, CDR3 DNA, CDR3 protein. The D gene is left open where the match is weak. Clone size is stated in some rows and not others, as once, few, many or a class when expanded.

d_call: .
clone_size: .
v_call: TRBV7-6
cdr3_length: 15
j_call: TRBJ1-1
cdr3_nt: TGTGCCAGCAGCTTAGGTCTAGGACAGACCACTGAAGCTTTCTTT
cdr3_aa: CASSLGLGQTTEAFF

d_call: .
clone_size: .
v_call: TRBV10-3
cdr3_length: 12
j_call: TRBJ1-1
cdr3_nt: TGTGCCATCAGCCAGGGGAGAACTGAAGCTTTCTTT
cdr3_aa: CAISQGRTEAFF

d_call: .
clone_size: once
v_call: TRBV11-3
cdr3_length: 16
j_call: TRBJ1-3
cdr3_nt: TGTGCCAGCAGCTTTGGGCCCCTCTCTGCTGGAAACACCATATATTTT
cdr3_aa: CASSFGPLSAGNTIYF

d_call: TRBD1
clone_size: .
v_call: TRBV28
cdr3_length: 14
j_call: TRBJ1-5
cdr3_nt: TGTGCCAGCAGTTTAACAGGGGCAAATCAGCCCCAGCATTTT
cdr3_aa: CASSLTGANQPQHF

d_call: TRBD2
clone_size: .
v_call: TRBV3-1/TRBV3-2
cdr3_length: 15
j_call: TRBJ2-7
cdr3_nt: TGTGCCAGCAGCCAAGGGGGGGGACTATTCTACGAGCAGTACTTC
cdr3_aa: CASSQGGGLFYEQYF

d_call: TRBD1
clone_size: .
v_call: TRBV7-9
cdr3_length: 15
j_call: TRBJ1-4
cdr3_nt: TGTGCCAGCAGCCCCAGACAGGGATCTAATGAAAAACTGTTTTTT
cdr3_aa: CASSPRQGSNEKLFF

d_call: .
clone_size: .
v_call: TRBV6-4
cdr3_length: 15
j_call: TRBJ1-1
cdr3_nt: TGTGCCAGCAGTGACTCGACAGGCCCCCATGGGGTAGCTTTCTTT
cdr3_aa: CASSDSTGPHGVAFF

d_call: .
clone_size: .
v_call: TRBV28
cdr3_length: 15
j_call: TRBJ2-7
cdr3_nt: TGTGCCAGCAGTTCCGGTCGAACTTACGGAGGCGAGCAGTACTTC
cdr3_aa: CASSSGRTYGGEQYF

d_call: TRBD1
clone_size: .
v_call: TRBV28
cdr3_length: 15
j_call: TRBJ1-4
cdr3_nt: TGTGCCAGCAGTCTTTCGGGACAGTATAGAGAAAAACTGTTTTTT
cdr3_aa: CASSLSGQYREKLFF

d_call: .
clone_size: .
v_call: TRBV9
cdr3_length: 14
j_call: TRBJ2-5
cdr3_nt: TGTGCCAGCAGCGTAGGTTTAGCGAAAGAGACCCAGTACTTC
cdr3_aa: CASSVGLAKETQYF

d_call: TRBD1
clone_size: few
v_call: TRBV30
cdr3_length: 16
j_call: TRBJ2-2
cdr3_nt: TGTGCCTGGAAATCGGCCGGGACAGGGGTACTCGGGGAGCTGTTTTTT
cdr3_aa: CAWKSAGTGVLGELFF

d_call: TRBD1
clone_size: once
v_call: TRBV7-2
cdr3_length: 14
j_call: TRBJ1-1
cdr3_nt: TGTGCCAGCAGCTTGAGGGGGCGCCGGACTGAAGCTTTCTTT
cdr3_aa: CASSLRGRRTEAFF

d_call: .
clone_size: .
v_call: TRBV7-2
cdr3_length: 14
j_call: TRBJ2-3
cdr3_nt: TGTGCCAGCTCGAATCGGGGGAGCACAGATACGCAGTATTTT
cdr3_aa: CASSNRGSTDTQYF

d_call: TRBD1
clone_size: .
v_call: TRBV6-5
cdr3_length: 13
j_call: TRBJ1-5
cdr3_nt: TGTGCCAGTGCGGACAGGGAGGGTCAGCCCCAGCATTTT
cdr3_aa: CASADREGQPQHF

d_call: TRBD2
clone_size: .
v_call: TRBV7-3
cdr3_length: 14
j_call: TRBJ2-2
cdr3_nt: TGTGCCAGCAGCCCCGGGGGGGGAACCGGGGAGCTGTTTTTT
cdr3_aa: CASSPGGGTGELFF

d_call: TRBD1
clone_size: .
v_call: TRBV27
cdr3_length: 12
j_call: TRBJ1-1
cdr3_nt: TGTGCCAGCAGTTTAGGGACAGGAGAAGCTTTCTTT
cdr3_aa: CASSLGTGEAFF

d_call: TRBD1
clone_size: .
v_call: TRBV7-8
cdr3_length: 14
j_call: TRBJ1-2
cdr3_nt: TGTGCCAGCAGCGAGGACAGGGGGGACTATGGCTACACCTTC
cdr3_aa: CASSEDRGDYGYTF

d_call: TRBD1
clone_size: .
v_call: TRBV27
cdr3_length: 14
j_call: TRBJ1-6
cdr3_nt: TGTGCCAGCAGCCTGGGACAGACTAATTCACCCCTCCACTTT
cdr3_aa: CASSLGQTNSPLHF

d_call: .
clone_size: once
v_call: TRBV3-1/TRBV3-2
cdr3_length: 15
j_call: TRBJ1-1
cdr3_nt: TGTGCCAGCAGCCAAGGTATGGGGCGAGGCCCTGAAGCTTTCTTT
cdr3_aa: CASSQGMGRGPEAFF

d_call: TRBD1
clone_size: .
v_call: TRBV27
cdr3_length: 14
j_call: TRBJ1-1
cdr3_nt: TGTGCCAGCAGGACGGGACAGCTGAACACTGAAGCTTTCTTT
cdr3_aa: CASRTGQLNTEAFF

d_call: TRBD1
clone_size: .
v_call: TRBV5-8
cdr3_length: 15
j_call: TRBJ2-1
cdr3_nt: TGTGCCAGCAGCTTGGAGGGGGCATCCTACAATGAGCAGTTCTTC
cdr3_aa: CASSLEGASYNEQFF

d_call: .
clone_size: .
v_call: TRBV7-8
cdr3_length: 16
j_call: TRBJ1-2
cdr3_nt: TGTGCCAGCAGCTTATCCGGCGGAGGGACTTTAGGGGGCTACACCTTC
cdr3_aa: CASSLSGGGTLGGYTF

d_call: .
clone_size: .
v_call: TRBV28
cdr3_length: 14
j_call: TRBJ1-1
cdr3_nt: TGTGCCAGCAGGGAGGGGACGGGGAACACTGAAGCTTTCTTT
cdr3_aa: CASREGTGNTEAFF

d_call: .
clone_size: .
v_call: TRBV11-2
cdr3_length: 11
j_call: TRBJ2-5
cdr3_nt: TGTGCCAGCAGTCTGAGGGAGACCCAGTACTTC
cdr3_aa: CASSLRETQYF

d_call: TRBD1
clone_size: .
v_call: TRBV12-3/TRBV12-4
cdr3_length: 13
j_call: TRBJ1-2
cdr3_nt: TGTGCCAGCAGTAGTGACAGGGTCTATGGCTACACCTTC
cdr3_aa: CASSSDRVYGYTF

d_call: TRBD2
clone_size: .
v_call: TRBV2
cdr3_length: 15
j_call: TRBJ2-7
cdr3_nt: TGTGCCAGCAGGGCCCACCAGCGGGGGCCCTACGAGCAGTACTTC
cdr3_aa: CASRAHQRGPYEQYF

d_call: .
clone_size: .
v_call: TRBV7-2
cdr3_length: 13
j_call: TRBJ1-5
cdr3_nt: TGTGCCAGCAAAAACGGGGTTGATCAGCCCCAGCATTTT
cdr3_aa: CASKNGVDQPQHF